The entry below describes one T cell receptor (beta chain). Its antigen is not yet known. The input lacks base qualities; no much larger clone sits a single base away. Spanning cysteine to phenylalanine, the CDR3 consists of 14 amino acids. Only CDR3 DNA is held: 42 bases, read in frame from base 1. The germline ends are 14 bases apart after V is trimmed by 3 bases and J by 5 bases. CDR1 and CDR2, looked up from the germline V gene (reference sequence), are PRHDT and FYEKMQ. These data belong to a study of shared clonotypes between healthy human individuals (dated by TCRdb to 2018 to 2020). As for the study more broadly: The cohort included a few men and a couple of women between 18 and 49 years of age. For each donor, CD4 naive and CD4 memory were each given three plates, CD8 naive was given two plates, and CD8 memory was given one plate. Blood TCR repertoires of roughly five healthy adults were deeply sequenced to estimate repertoire size and the extent of clonotype sharing between individuals. To increase sequencing depth and limit assay-specific biases, different laboratories used diverse techniques to prepare libraries and sequence TCR repertoires. Leukapheresis yielded between about 0.9 and 9 billion PBMCs per donor.

Findings and caveats that apply to the study as a whole: Only blood was sampled, and tissue TCR repertoires likely differ from those in blood. Across a handful of donors, around 5% of naive CD4, roughly 3.4% of naive CD8, 2.3% of memory CD4, and around 0.4% of memory CD8 clonotypes were shared. The small number of donors limited the genetic and exposure-history diversity represented. Compared with non-shared clonotypes, the clonotypes found in all four sorted-subset donors had higher generation probabilities. Naive subsets generally had larger estimated clonotype richness than memory subsets did. Even with the large sequencing depth, rarefaction of the sorted-subset datasets indicated that sequencing was incomplete. Pairwise subsampling indicated that sequencing depth was expected to affect the degree of clonotype sharing among donors.

Healthy HIV-negative adults with no recently reported acute infections or vaccinations were included as donors. Every donor was a Caucasian adult residing in Nashville, Tennessee, USA. CD4+ T cells were enriched by magnetic negative selection; naive cells were then positively selected on CD45RA, and the negative fraction formed the memory subset. After blood collection by leukapheresis, PBMCs were isolated using Ficoll-Histopaque density gradient centrifugation and then cryopreserved in the vapor phase of liquid nitrogen. Purity and quantity of every magnetically sorted T cell population were checked by analytical flow cytometry. Each sorted fraction had its genomic DNA isolated and then quantified by UV absorbance on a Nanodrop 2000c. Using the deep immunoSEQ assay, multiplex PCR amplified TCR CDR3 regions from genomic DNA. Genomic DNA extracted from each cell subset was distributed evenly over all wells of several immunoSEQ 96-well plates, and each plate served as one replicate. For sorted subsets, about 220 ng of genomic DNA, equivalent to 25,000 to 35,000 T cell genomes, went into each replicate PCR. Purified libraries were quantified with a Qubit 3.0 fluorometer, sized on a Bioanalyzer 2100, and re-quantified with the KAPA Library Quantification kit. Every immunoSEQ 96-well plate was sequenced on a separate single-read 150-cycle Illumina NextSeq 550 flow cell. In the paper's pipeline: Because only junctional sequences without quality scores were contained in the immunoSEQ output, filtering matching that applied to full-length reads could not be performed. Sequences were annotated with PyIR, a Python wrapper for IgBLAST v1.9, and V/J genes and CDR3 were assigned using IMGT germline references. Reads were removed for weak V/J assignments (E-value above 1e-6), missing CDR3, stop codons, out-of-frame junctions, or ambiguous translated residues. V3J clonotypes were defined by identical inferred V gene, J gene, and CDR3 amino acid sequence. To compute the percentage overlap between repertoires, the number of shared unique clonotypes was divided by the size of the smaller repertoire. RTK rarefaction, the Chao1 estimator, and Recon v2.1 estimates of unobserved clonotypes were used to assess repertoire richness. OLGA was used to compute generation probabilities for all TCRbeta clonotypes that the gDNA method yielded from a handful of donors. The table comes from immuneACCESS by way of TCRdb, which keeps in-frame sequences with V and J called. Part of the clones is missing from these tables; in studies checked, under half for an unresolved V gene and the rest for unknown reasons. V and J calls and clone size are as listed in that table; D and trimming were resolved from the DNA. Here the sample has some 2.3 million clones; more than 80% occur a single time. Together, the top ten hold approximately 0.4% of the sample.

This chain is built from TRBV13 and TRBJ2-7; no D gene can be assigned with confidence. The sequencing input was naive CD4+ T cells from PBMCs. The cell subset or site label corresponds to: CD45RA+ positively selected. The receptor comes from a man aged 18 to 30 in good health. Some clones in this sample may be carry-over from other donors' samples. CDR3 loop: CASSFKLRRHEQYF. The DNA sequence follows: TGTGCCAGCAGCTTTAAACTCCGAAGGCACGAGCAGTACTTC.